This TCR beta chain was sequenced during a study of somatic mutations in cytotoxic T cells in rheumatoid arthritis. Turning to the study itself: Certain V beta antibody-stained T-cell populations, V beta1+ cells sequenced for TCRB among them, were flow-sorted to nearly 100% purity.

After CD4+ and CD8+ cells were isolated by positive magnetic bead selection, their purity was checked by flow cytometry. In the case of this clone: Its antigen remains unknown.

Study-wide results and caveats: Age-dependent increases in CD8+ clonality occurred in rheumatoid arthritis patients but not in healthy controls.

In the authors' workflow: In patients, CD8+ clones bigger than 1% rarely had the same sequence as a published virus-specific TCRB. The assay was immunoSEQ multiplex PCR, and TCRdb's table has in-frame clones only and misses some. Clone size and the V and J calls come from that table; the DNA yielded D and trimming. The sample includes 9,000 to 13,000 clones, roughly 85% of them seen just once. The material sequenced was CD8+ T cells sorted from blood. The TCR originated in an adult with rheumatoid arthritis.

The CDR3 reads CASSVEGSEMDNEQFF. The CDR3 nucleotides are TGTGCCAGCAGCGTAGAGGGTAGCGAAATGGACAATGAGCAGTTCTTC. This chain joins TRBV9 and TRBJ2-1; possibly TRBD2 for D (5 bases). From germline, CDR1 is SGDLS and CDR2 YYNGEE. The CDR3 is made up of 16 amino acids. Trimming pared 0 bases from V and 5 bases from J, leaving 15 bases between.